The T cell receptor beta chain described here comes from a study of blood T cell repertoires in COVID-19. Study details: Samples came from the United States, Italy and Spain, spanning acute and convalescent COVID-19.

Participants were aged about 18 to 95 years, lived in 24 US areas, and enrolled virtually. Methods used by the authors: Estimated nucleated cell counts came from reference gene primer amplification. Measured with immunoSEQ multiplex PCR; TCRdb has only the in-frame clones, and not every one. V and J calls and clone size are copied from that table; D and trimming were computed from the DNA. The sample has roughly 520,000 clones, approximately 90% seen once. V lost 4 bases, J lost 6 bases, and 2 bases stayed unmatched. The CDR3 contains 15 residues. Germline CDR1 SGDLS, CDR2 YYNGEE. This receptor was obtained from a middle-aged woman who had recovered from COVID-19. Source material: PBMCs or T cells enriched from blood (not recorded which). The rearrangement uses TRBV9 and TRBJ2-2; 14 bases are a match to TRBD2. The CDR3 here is CASSPGLAGAGELFF. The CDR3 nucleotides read TGTGCCAGCAGCCCGGGACTAGCGGGAGCCGGGGAGCTGTTTTTT.